This TCR beta chain appears in the sequencing data of a study of blood T cells in healthy people across ages. Overall study results and limits: Roughly linearly, TCR beta diversity per million T cells fell as age increased.

A word on this clonotype: Its antigen is not known.

Sample-barcoded 5' priming and a J-beta primer mix drove a second PCR of about 6 to 11 cycles. Each of the samples gave a minimum of 2.5 million paired-end reads that contained CDR3. Each CDR3 protein is one row after TCRdb ran MiXCR on the 5' RACE reads. The sample has roughly 1 million distinct CDR3 sequences, approximately 26% seen once. There are 15 residues in the CDR3. Between the trimmed V and J ends, which lost 7 bases and 5 bases, there was a span of 21 bases. CDR1 is MNHNS and CDR2 is SASEGT in the germline V gene. This sample was also put to use in a study of T cells of mothers and their children. That study adds: Donation came from three healthy Caucasian mothers together with their six children. The analysis detected no persistent microchimeric T cell clones.

The chain recombines TRBV6-1 with TRBJ2-7; no clear D gene. This TCR was recovered from a girl aged 2 to 10 in good health. The sequencing sample was made of blood. The CDR3 bases are TGTGCCAGCAAGTTTGGGCACGGCTTTTCGGACGAGCAGTACTTC. Translating gives CASKFGHGFSDEQYF.